Presented here are 22 T cell receptor beta chains from one specimen sequenced in a study of shared clonotypes between healthy human individuals (dated by TCRdb to about 2020). Libraries were prepared through the immunoSEQ multiplex PCR assay. TCRdb re-hosts the immuneACCESS table, in-frame sequences only. Its copies lack some clones; in the studies checked, an unresolved V gene accounts for under half of them, and the cause for the rest is not known. The sample table records roughly 1.4 million clones; approximately 98.5% of these occur just once. The ten largest account for 0.36% of the sample. Sequencing was done on a sample of naive CD4+ T cells sorted from blood. According to the study, the label for this sample's cell subset or site signals: CD45RA+ positively selected. Source of these receptors: a man aged 25 to 45 in good health.

This rearrangement joins TRBV11-2 to TRBJ1-4; D is uncertain. This CDR3 spans 18 amino acids. The V gene's germline CDR1 is SGHAT and CDR2 FQNNGV. V was clipped by 0 bases and J by 0 bases, with 14 bases between them. The CDR3: CASSLEGRERSTNEKLFF. CDR3 DNA: TGTGCCAGCAGCTTAGAGGGAAGGGAGAGGTCAACTAATGAAAAACTGTTTTTT.

This chain links TRBV11-2 with TRBJ1-1; 9 bases are a match to TRBD1. This CDR3 region has 14 residues. The V gene's germline CDR1 is SGHAT and CDR2 FQNNGV. Unmatched junction bases numbered 11, after V lost 2 bases and J lost 13 bases. CDR3 loop: CASSLIVEGQGRFF. CDR3 coding DNA: TGTGCCAGCAGCTTAATCGTAGAGGGACAGGGACGTTTCTTT.

The chain is built from TRBV18 and TRBJ2-3; unclear D gene. Germline CDR1 KGHSH, CDR2 LQKENI. V was cut by 0 bases and J by 0 bases, with 7 bases left in between. The CDR3 is 15 amino acids. CDR3 sequence: CASSPPLGSTDTQYF. The DNA for the CDR3 is TGTGCCAGCTCACCACCCCTAGGTAGCACAGATACGCAGTATTTT.

The chain uses TRBV10-2 and TRBJ2-5; D might be TRBD2 (6 bases). Trimming removed 3 bases at V and 9 bases at J, with 14 bases between. This CDR3 contains 13 residues. Germline assignment: CDR1 WSHSY and CDR2 SAAADI. Here the CDR3 reads CASSDVRVAAQYF. In DNA form, the CDR3 reads TGCGCCAGCAGTGACGTACGGGTAGCGGCCCAGTACTTC.

The chain employs TRBV2 and TRBJ2-3, with D unresolved. Trimming took 6 bases from V and 2 from J, leaving 15 bases between them. This CDR3 comprises 15 residues. The V gene's germline CDR1 is SNHLY and CDR2 FYNNEI. The CDR3 protein is CASRFNGLTTDTQYF. The DNA of the CDR3 is TGTGCCAGCAGATTCAATGGGTTGACCACAGATACGCAGTATTTT.

The CDR3 loop reads CASRKQNQETQYF. In nucleotides, the CDR3 is TGTGCCAGCAGAAAACAGAACCAAGAGACCCAGTACTTC. This sequence joins TRBV25-1 and TRBJ2-5; D is ambiguous. Trimming took off 6 bases at V and 0 bases at J, with 8 bases between the two ends. The length of the CDR3 is 13 residues. Germline V gene data show CDR1 as MGHDK and CDR2 as SYGVNS.

J is TRBJ2-5 and V is TRBV5-1; TRBD1 matches 7 bases. V shed 4 bases, J shed 4 bases, and the junction held 4 bases outside the gene matches. The CDR3 runs 13 residues. Germline V lookup: CDR1 SGHRS, CDR2 YFSETQ. As DNA, the CDR3 is TGCGCCAGCAGCAAAACAGGGGTAGAGACCCAGTACTTC. It encodes CASSKTGVETQYF. Full variable domain (rest looked up from reference TRBV5-1 and TRBJ2-5): KAGVTQTPRYLIKTRGQQVTLSCSPISGHRSVSWYQQTPGQGLQFLFEYFSETQRNKGNFPGRFSGRQFSNSRSEMNVSTLELGDSALYLCASSKTGVETQYFGPGTRLLVL.

The J gene is TRBJ2-1, the V gene TRBV6-5; 11 bases align to TRBD2. Looked up from germline, CDR1 is MNHEY and CDR2 is SVGAGI. This CDR3 region has 14 residues. V shed 7 bases, J shed 7 bases, and the junction held 6 bases outside the gene matches. The CDR3 loop reads CASKTSGSVNEQFF. In DNA, the CDR3 is TGTGCCAGCAAAACTAGCGGGAGCGTGAATGAGCAGTTCTTC.

The chain links TRBV28 to TRBJ2-7; D unclear. This CDR3 has 13 residues. V was shortened by 2 bases and J by 2 bases, with 7 bases between the two germline ends. Germline V gene sequence: CDR1 MDHEN, CDR2 SYDVKM. The CDR3, as DNA: TGTGCCAGCAGTTTAAGGCTTACCTACGAGCAGTACTTC. Translating it yields CASSLRLTYEQYF. The whole variable domain, remainder taken from reference TRBV28 and TRBJ2-7, is DVKVTQSSRYLVKRTGEKVFLECVQDMDHENMFWYRQDPGLGLRLIYFSYDVKMKEKGDIPEGYSVSREKKERFSLILESASTNQTSMYLCASSLRLTYEQYFGPGTRLTVT.

The V call is TRBV21-1, the J call TRBJ2-1; TRBD1 is the table's D call and was not checked against the DNA. TRBV21-1 is marked as a pseudogene. CDR3 size: 13 residues. CDR3 in amino acids: CASSIQGSEGEFF. DNA of the CDR3: TGTGCCAGCAGCATCCAGGGGTCTGAGGGTGAGTTCTTC.

The chain has TRBV2 and TRBJ1-1, with D unclear. The germline CDR1 and CDR2 sequences are SNHLY and FYNNEI. Trimming removed 0 bases at V and 5 bases at J, with 16 bases between. The CDR3 runs to 16 residues. Here the CDR3 reads CASSEALSLFGTEAFF. CDR3 coding DNA: TGTGCCAGCAGTGAAGCGCTTTCTCTCTTTGGGACTGAAGCTTTCTTT. Full variable domain (rest looked up from reference TRBV2 and TRBJ1-1): EPEVTQTPSHQVTQMGQEVILRCVPISNHLYFYWYRQILGQKVEFLVSFYNNEISEKSEIFDDQFSVERPDGSNFTLKIRSTKLEDSAMYFCASSEALSLFGTEAFFGQGTRLTVV.

The chain uses TRBV10-3 and TRBJ2-7; D is perhaps TRBD2 (6 bases). The germline gives CDR1 ENHRY, CDR2 SYGVKD. V was clipped by 7 bases and J by 3 bases, with 13 bases between them. CDR3 size: 13 residues. The CDR3 nucleotides read TGTGCCATCACCCGGGACTTGAACTACGAGCAGTACTTC. Translating it yields CAITRDLNYEQYF.

This chain joins TRBV9 and TRBJ2-3; D uncertain. There are 14 residues in the CDR3. From germline, CDR1 is SGDLS and CDR2 YYNGEE. The V end lost 1 base, the J end lost 6 bases, and 12 bases lay between the germline ends. The DNA of the CDR3 is TGTGCCAGCAGCGTAAGTCCCGTCGCGGATACGCAGTATTTT. Translation: CASSVSPVADTQYF.

The chain uses TRBV6-1 and TRBJ2-1; D perhaps matches TRBD2 (6 bases). This CDR3 has 15 amino acids. V dropped 8 bases and J dropped 7 bases, with 21 bases sitting between them. The germline gives CDR1 MNHNS, CDR2 SASEGT. The CDR3 is CASQTIGGSGNEQFF. CDR3 in DNA: TGTGCCAGCCAGACTATCGGGGGATCGGGGAATGAGCAGTTCTTC.

The V and J genes are TRBV28 and TRBJ1-1; D not certain. With 6 bases removed from V and 11 bases from J, the gap between germline ends came to 19 bases. The CDR3 runs to 13 residues. Germline CDR1 MDHEN, CDR2 SYDVKM. CDR3 loop: CASSPPQALAAFF. In DNA form, the CDR3 reads TGTGCCAGCAGCCCTCCCCAGGCACTTGCGGCTTTCTTT.

The chain uses TRBV2 and TRBJ2-5, with D hard to call. CDR3 size: 12 residues. The V gene's germline CDR1 is SNHLY and CDR2 FYNNEI. The V end lost 1 base, the J end lost 2 bases, and 2 bases lay between the germline ends. The CDR3 DNA follows: TGTGCCAGCAGTGAAGAGCAAGAGACCCAGTACTTC. It codes for CASSEEQETQYF.

The rearrangement links TRBV5-5 to TRBJ1-1; 7 bases match TRBD1. V lost 1 base, J lost 5 bases, and 8 bases stayed unmatched. CDR3 size: 15 residues. Germline V lookup: CDR1 SGHKS, CDR2 YYEKEE (reference sequence). CDR3 DNA: TGTGCCAGCAGCTTGACAGGGGAAGCGGTGACTGAAGCTTTCTTT. The encoded protein is CASSLTGEAVTEAFF.

This sequence joins TRBV7-6 and TRBJ2-7; 10 bases map to TRBD1. The CDR3 is made up of 14 amino acids. Trimming at V came to 2 bases and at J to 5 bases, leaving 3 bases not matched to a gene. From germline, CDR1 is SGHVS and CDR2 FNYEAQ. Here the CDR3 reads CASSLRDRGNEQYF. DNA of the CDR3: TGTGCCAGCAGCTTAAGGGACAGGGGTAACGAGCAGTACTTC.

The chain couples TRBV5-1 to TRBJ1-1; D unclear. Looked up from germline, CDR1 is SGHRS and CDR2 is YFSETQ. Trimming cost V 5 bases and J 1 base, with 9 bases left between them. The CDR3 runs to 13 residues. The CDR3 spells CASSVAPNTEAFF. CDR3 nucleotide sequence: TGCGCCAGCAGTGTGGCTCCGAACACTGAAGCTTTCTTT.

The V gene is TRBV4-3, the J gene TRBJ2-1, with 7 positions matching TRBD2. Germline V gives CDR1 LGHNA, CDR2 YSLEER. CDR3 length equals 15 residues. Trimming cost V 0 bases and J 12 bases; bases outside gene matches: 11. In DNA form, the CDR3 reads TGCGCCAGCAGCCAAGATTTATCGGGGGGAGGAGGGCAGTTCTTC. Amino acid sequence: CASSQDLSGGGGQFF.

CDR3 protein: CASINRAGDYEQYF. The CDR3 nucleotides read TGTGCCAGCATTAACAGGGCCGGAGACTACGAGCAGTACTTC. V and J are TRBV2 and TRBJ2-7; D perhaps matches TRBD1 (6 bases). The CDR3 sequence is 14 residues long. Germline V gene sequence: CDR1 SNHLY, CDR2 FYNNEI. V gave up 7 bases and J gave up 3 bases, with 16 bases separating them.

The chain employs TRBV7-9 and TRBJ2-1; possible D gene TRBD1, 6 bases. The germline V and J ends were trimmed by 3 bases and 2 bases, with 11 bases remaining between them. The CDR3 is 15 amino acids. Germline CDR1 reads SEHNR; CDR2 reads FQNEAQ (reference sequence). The CDR3, as DNA: TGTGCCAGCAGCTTGCAACAGGGACCCTACAATGAGCAGTTCTTC. Amino acids: CASSLQQGPYNEQFF.